This T cell receptor (beta chain) was captured by sequencing in a study of PD-L1 blockade in urothelial cancer. This clone came up once. At one end, the junction sequence differs from germline, possibly due to a read error. Time point meaning: peripheral blood 6 weeks after treatment start. CDR1 is MNHNS and CDR2 is SASEGT in the germline V gene. The CDR3 consists of 13 residues. Profiled with immunoSEQ multiplex PCR; TCRdb holds only in-frame clones, not every one. The data show around 30,000 clones, roughly 80% seen once. The sequence was obtained from a man in his 70s with urothelial cancer. This chain connects TRBV6-1 to TRBJ1-1; D is possibly TRBD1 (5 bases). The material was PBMCs, obtained around atezolizumab (anti-PD-L1) treatment. CDR3 nucleotide sequence: TGTGCCAGCAGTGCTATACCGGACACCGAAGCTTTCTTT. Amino acids: CASSAIPDTEAFF.